This TCR beta chain came from a study of OX40 agonist ivuxolimab in advanced cancers. Study in general: Cohort: roughly 80% men, mean age 60, aged about 23 to 79.

Study-level results: Among T cells, CD8+ cells averaged more expanded clones than CD4+ cells. In the expanded peripheral T cells, antigen specificity was never determined.

Any history of autoimmune disease or systemic immunosuppression disqualified patients. Here immunoSEQ multiplex PCR was the method, and the copy in TCRdb shows in-frame clones only, minus some. Of fewer than 85,000 clones in the sample, roughly nine tenths were seen once. Trimming left V 5 bases short and J 9 bases short, with 14 bases between. The CDR3 totals 11 residues. Looked up from germline, CDR1 is DFQATT and CDR2 is SNEGSKA (reference sequence). As to this clone: Its antigen is undetermined.

The rearrangement joins TRBV20-1 to TRBJ2-7, with a possible D match to TRBD2 (6 bases). The TCR originated in an adult with an advanced solid tumor such as melanoma, head and neck, liver or kidney cancer. Source: CD4+ or CD8+ T cells sorted from blood, taken in a trial of the OX40 agonist ivuxolimab. The CDR3 DNA is TGCAGTGCTTACCTTGAGCGGGCGCAGTACTTC. Its translation: CSAYLERAQYF.